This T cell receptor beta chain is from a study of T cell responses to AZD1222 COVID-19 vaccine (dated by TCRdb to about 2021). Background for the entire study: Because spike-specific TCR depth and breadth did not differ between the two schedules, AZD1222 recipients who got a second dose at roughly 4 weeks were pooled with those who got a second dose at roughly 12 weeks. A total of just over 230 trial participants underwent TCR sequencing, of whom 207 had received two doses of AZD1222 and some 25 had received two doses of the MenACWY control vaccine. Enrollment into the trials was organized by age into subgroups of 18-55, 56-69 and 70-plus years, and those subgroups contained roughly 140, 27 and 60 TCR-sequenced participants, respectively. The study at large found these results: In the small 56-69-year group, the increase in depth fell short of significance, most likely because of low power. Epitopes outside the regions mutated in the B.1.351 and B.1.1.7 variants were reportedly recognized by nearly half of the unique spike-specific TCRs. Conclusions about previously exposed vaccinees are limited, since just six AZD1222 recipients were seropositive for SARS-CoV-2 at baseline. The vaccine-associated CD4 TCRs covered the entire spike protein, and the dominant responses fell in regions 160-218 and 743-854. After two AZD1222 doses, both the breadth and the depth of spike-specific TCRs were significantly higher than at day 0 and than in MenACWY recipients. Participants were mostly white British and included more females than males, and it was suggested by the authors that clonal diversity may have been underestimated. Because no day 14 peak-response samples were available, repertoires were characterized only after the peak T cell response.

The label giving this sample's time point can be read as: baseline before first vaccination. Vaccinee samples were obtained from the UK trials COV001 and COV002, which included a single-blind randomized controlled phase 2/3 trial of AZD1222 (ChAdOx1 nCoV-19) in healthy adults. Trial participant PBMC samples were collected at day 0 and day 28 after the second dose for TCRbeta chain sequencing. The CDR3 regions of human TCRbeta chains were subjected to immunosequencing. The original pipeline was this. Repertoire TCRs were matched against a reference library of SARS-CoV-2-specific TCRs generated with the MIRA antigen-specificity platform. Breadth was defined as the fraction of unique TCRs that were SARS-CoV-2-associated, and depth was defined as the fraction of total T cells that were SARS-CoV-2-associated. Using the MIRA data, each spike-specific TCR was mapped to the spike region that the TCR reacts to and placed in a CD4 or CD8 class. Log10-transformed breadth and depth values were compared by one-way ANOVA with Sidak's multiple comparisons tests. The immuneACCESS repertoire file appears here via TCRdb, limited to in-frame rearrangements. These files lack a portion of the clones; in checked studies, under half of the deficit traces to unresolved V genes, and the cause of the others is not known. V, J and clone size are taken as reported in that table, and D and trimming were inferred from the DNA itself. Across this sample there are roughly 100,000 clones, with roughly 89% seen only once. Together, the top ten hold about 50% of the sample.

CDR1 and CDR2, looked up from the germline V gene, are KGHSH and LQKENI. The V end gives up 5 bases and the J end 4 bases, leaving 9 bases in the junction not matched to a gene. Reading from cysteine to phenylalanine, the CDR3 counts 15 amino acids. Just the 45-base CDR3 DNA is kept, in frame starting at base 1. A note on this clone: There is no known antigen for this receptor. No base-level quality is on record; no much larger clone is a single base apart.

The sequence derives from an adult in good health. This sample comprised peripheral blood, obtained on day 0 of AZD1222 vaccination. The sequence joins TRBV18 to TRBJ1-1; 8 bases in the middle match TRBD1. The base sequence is TGTGCCAGCTCAAAGGGGGCAGGGGGCGGCACTGAAGCTTTCTTT. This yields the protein CASSKGAGGGTEAFF.